The sequence of this T cell receptor (beta chain) was determined in a study of T-cell reconstitution after alpha-beta-depleted transplantation in children. This CDR3 is built from 15 residues. The V and J ends lost 0 bases and 15 bases, in that order; junction bases with no gene match: 13. Germline CDR1 reads LGHNA; CDR2 reads YSLEER. Points on this clonotype: Its target is not known.

Unique molecular identifiers were incorporated into the prepared TCRbeta library. TCRdb reprocessed the PCR reads with MiXCR, giving one entry per CDR3 protein. The table lists hundreds of thousands of distinct CDR3 sequences, under 12% of them singletons. Study-wide results and limits: It was newly produced T cells that mostly accounted for T-cell counts and diversity one year after transplant.

The J gene is TRBJ2-1, the V gene TRBV4-3; 8 positions agree with TRBD2. The sequence was obtained from a child aged 2-9 years with inherited bone marrow failure, due to receive a stem cell transplant. The sequencing used PBMCs, collected before TCRalphabeta/CD19-depleted stem cell transplant. The CDR3 region has the DNA TGCGCCAGCAGCCAAGATAATTTTCGGGAGGGCCGTACGTTCTTC. It specifies CASSQDNFREGRTFF.